Listed below are T cell receptor beta chains from one sample, sequenced in a study of blood T cell repertoires in COVID-19. The table came from immunoSEQ multiplex PCR; TCRdb's copy has only in-frame clones and leaves some out. Of about 220,000 clones in the sample, roughly 84% were seen once. The sequencing sample was made of peripheral blood. The source of these receptors is a man aged 50 to 59 who had recovered from COVID-19. Both conserved end residues are part of each CDR3. D genes are given only for firm matches. Clone size appears in some rows only: once, few, many, or a class for an expanded clone.

TRBJ2-7 | . | TRBV10-1 | 14 | . | TGCGCCAGCAGTGAGGGAGGAAGGAACTACGAGCAGTACTTC | CASSEGGRNYEQYF
TRBJ2-7 | . | TRBV27 | 14 | . | TGTGCCAGCAGTTTATCCAGTCCCCCCTACGAGCAGTACTTC | CASSLSSPPYEQYF
TRBJ2-7 | TRBD1 | TRBV5-1 | 14 | . | TGCGCCAGCAGCTCTAGACAGGGTCACCACGAGCAGTACTTC | CASSSRQGHHEQYF
TRBJ2-4 | TRBD1 | TRBV5-1 | 15 | . | TGCGCCAGCAGTTCACTACCGGGACAGCAAAACATTCAGTACTTC | CASSSLPGQQNIQYF
TRBJ2-1 | . | TRBV6-5 | 14 | once | TGTGCCAGCAGTTACGTACACCCCTACAATGAGCAGTTCTTC | CASSYVHPYNEQFF
TRBJ2-7 | TRBD1 | TRBV3-1/TRBV3-2 | 16 | . | TGTGCCAGCAGCCAAGCGAGGGCAGGGGGCAGCTACGAGCAGTACTTC | CASSQARAGGSYEQYF
TRBJ1-1 | . | TRBV7-8 | 17 | . | TGTGCCAGCCGGAGGGCAGCTCAAAGGGGAGCGAACACTGAAGCTTTCTTT | CASRRAAQRGANTEAFF
TRBJ2-1 | TRBD2 | TRBV30 | 16 | . | TGTGCCTGGAGTGTACTAGCTAGCGGGACTTACAATGAGCAGTTCTTC | CAWSVLASGTYNEQFF
TRBJ1-4 | TRBD1 | TRBV7-9 | 17 | . | TGTGCCAGCAGCCGGGGACAGGGGGCCGGAACTAATGAAAAACTGTTTTTT | CASSRGQGAGTNEKLFF
TRBJ2-2 | TRBD2 | TRBV3-1/TRBV3-2 | 18 | . | TGTGCCAGCAGCCAAGTCGTGAGGACTAGCGGGAGAGGCGGGGAGCTGTTTTTT | CASSQVVRTSGRGGELFF
TRBJ1-6 | . | TRBV9 | 15 | . | TGTGCCAGCAGCGGCCAGGTCGGGGTCGATTCACCCCTCCACTTT | CASSGQVGVDSPLHF
TRBJ1-5 | TRBD1 | TRBV2 | 15 | . | TGTGCCAGCAGTGAAGAGGGGACAGGGCATCAGCCCCAGCATTTT | CASSEEGTGHQPQHF
TRBJ2-7 | . | TRBV7-2 | 15 | . | TGTGCCAGCAGCTTAGTCACTAGTAAGGTCTACGAGCAGTACTTC | CASSLVTSKVYEQYF
TRBJ2-5 | TRBD1 | TRBV19 | 15 | . | TGTGCCAGTAGGCACCCGGGACAGAAGCAAGAGACCCAGTACTTC | CASRHPGQKQETQYF
TRBJ2-1 | TRBD2 | TRBV6-5 | 16 | . | TGTGCCAGCAGTTACAGCCTAGCGGGACCAAACAATGAGCAGTTCTTC | CASSYSLAGPNNEQFF
TRBJ2-3 | . | TRBV7-9 | 15 | . | TGTGCCAGCAGCTCCCGTGGAGGGAGTTTAGATACGCAGTATTTT | CASSSRGGSLDTQYF
TRBJ1-1 | . | TRBV7-2 | 15 | . | TGTGCCAGCAGCTTACGTCCGGTCCTGTATACTGAAGCTTTCTTT | CASSLRPVLYTEAFF
TRBJ1-5 | TRBD1 | TRBV6-5 | 15 | once | TGTGCCAGCAGAATAGACAGGGGGCCGGGTCAGCCCCAGCATTTT | CASRIDRGPGQPQHF
TRBJ2-7 | TRBD1 | TRBV5-4 | 15 | . | TGTGCCAGCAGCTTGGTTATGCAGGGGGCAAACGAGCAGTACTTC | CASSLVMQGANEQYF
TRBJ2-1 | . | TRBV21-1 | 17 | many | TGTGCCAGCAGCAAAGATACTAGCGGGACGGTCCGCAATGAGCAGTTCTTC | CASSKDTSGTVRNEQFF
TRBJ1-3 | TRBD1 | TRBV28 | 14 | few | TGTGCCAGCACCATCTTCGGACAGGGTGGCACCATATATTTT | CASTIFGQGGTIYF
TRBJ2-5 | TRBD1 | TRBV28 | 14 | . | TGTGCCAGCAGTCGCCGACAGGGGGCGACGGCCCAGTACTTC | CASSRRQGATAQYF
TRBJ2-1 | TRBD2 | TRBV30 | 14 | . | TGTGCCTGGACCGGTAGCGGGAGATACAATGAGCAGTTCTTC | CAWTGSGRYNEQFF
TRBJ1-1 | . | TRBV30 | 12 | . | TGTGCCCAGAGGAGGCTTGAACCTGAAGCTTTCTTT | CAQRRLEPEAFF
TRBJ1-5 | TRBD1 | TRBV7-9 | 15 | . | TGTGCCAGCAGCGAAACAGGGGAAAAGGGTCAGCCCCAGCATTTT | CASSETGEKGQPQHF
TRBJ1-2 | . | TRBV6-5 | 15 | once | TGTGCCAGCAGTCACAAGGGATACGGGGACTATGGCTACACCTTC | CASSHKGYGDYGYTF
TRBJ2-1 | TRBD1 | TRBV2 | 16 | . | TGTGCCAGCACCCTACCAGGGACAGGGGGCGGAAATGAGCAGTTCTTC | CASTLPGTGGGNEQFF
TRBJ2-3 | . | TRBV21-1 | 19 | . | TGTGCCAGCAGCAAATTGACAGGGGCTTTGAGGGACGAAAAGGATACGCAGTATTTT | CASSKLTGALRDEKDTQYF
TRBJ2-1 | TRBD1 | TRBV24-1 | 13 | . | TGTGCCACCAGTGATTTCCCTTCGACAGGGGAGTTCTTC | CATSDFPSTGEFF
TRBJ2-7 | TRBD1 | TRBV6-1 | 15 | . | TGTGCCAGCAGTGAGAGGACAGGGGGCGGGTACGAGCAGTACTTC | CASSERTGGGYEQYF
TRBJ1-5 | TRBD1 | TRBV28 | 15 | . | TGTGCCGGGAGGACAGGGGGGTCAAGCAATCAGCCCCAGCATTTT | CAGRTGGSSNQPQHF
TRBJ2-7 | TRBD2 | TRBV19 | 15 | . | TGTGCCAGTAGTAGCGTAGCGGGGAGAACCTACGAGCAGTACTTC | CASSSVAGRTYEQYF
TRBJ1-1 | . | TRBV6-5 | 14 | . | TGTGCCAGCAGTTACTTCGGGGACACCGAGGAAGCTTTCTTT | CASSYFGDTEEAFF
TRBJ2-7 | TRBD1 | TRBV5-5 | 15 | few | TGTGCCAGCAGCTTGGCCGGGACAGGGCTCCGCGAGCAGTACTTC | CASSLAGTGLREQYF
TRBJ2-7 | TRBD2 | TRBV6-6 | 15 | . | TGTGCCAGCAGGGCCGGGACTAGCGGGAGTTGGGAGCAGTACTTC | CASRAGTSGSWEQYF
TRBJ2-1 | . | TRBV5-5 | 15 | . | TGTGCCAGCAGCGCGACAGTGGCGGCTTACAATGAGCAGTTCTTC | CASSATVAAYNEQFF
TRBJ2-3 | . | TRBV18 | 14 | . | TGTGCCAGCTCACCTTTGGACAGTACAGATACGCAGTATTTT | CASSPLDSTDTQYF
TRBJ2-1 | TRBD2 | TRBV5-4 | 18 | many | TGTGCCAGCAGATCCGGACTAGCGGGTATTAGCTCCTACAATGAGCAGTTCTTC | CASRSGLAGISSYNEQFF
TRBJ1-1 | TRBD1 | TRBV19 | 13 | . | TGTGCCAGTAGTGCGGACAGGGACACTGAAGCTTTCTTT | CASSADRDTEAFF
TRBJ2-6 | . | TRBV19 | 15 | . | TGTGCCAGTAGTATGGGGCCAGCTGGGGCCAACGTCCTGACTTTC | CASSMGPAGANVLTF
TRBJ2-3 | . | TRBV3-1/TRBV3-2 | 15 | . | TGTGCCAGCAGCCAAGACAGGAGGTCGGCAGATACGCAGTATTTT | CASSQDRRSADTQYF
TRBJ2-5 | . | TRBV4-2 | 15 | . | TGTGCCAGCAGCCCCCAGGGAAGGGGTCAAGAGACCCAGTACTTC | CASSPQGRGQETQYF
TRBJ2-7 | . | TRBV5-1 | 14 | . | TGCGCCAGCAGCTTGGCAGGGGACCTGGGTGAGCAGTACTTC | CASSLAGDLGEQYF
TRBJ2-1 | TRBD2 | TRBV6-2/TRBV6-3 | 15 | . | TGTGCCAGCAGTAGGGGACTAGCGGACACCAATGAGCAGTTCTTC | CASSRGLADTNEQFF
TRBJ2-3 | TRBD2 | TRBV27 | 16 | . | TGTGCCAGCAGTCCCGAGACTAGCGGGCCGGCGGATACGCAGTATTTT | CASSPETSGPADTQYF
TRBJ2-3 | TRBD2 | TRBV19 | 16 | . | TGTGCCAGTAGTCTCCGGGGAGCGGGAGTCATAGATACGCAGTATTTT | CASSLRGAGVIDTQYF
TRBJ2-5 | . | TRBV27 | 14 | . | TGTGCCAGCAGTTTATCCCGACTGCAAGAGACCCAGTACTTC | CASSLSRLQETQYF
TRBJ2-1 | . | TRBV4-2 | 16 | . | TGTGCCAGCAGCCAAGATGACGGGGGTGGATACAATGAGCAGTTCTTC | CASSQDDGGGYNEQFF
TRBJ2-7 | . | TRBV2 | 15 | . | TGTGCCAGCAGCTTCCTACAGGGATCCGCCTACGAGCAGTACTTC | CASSFLQGSAYEQYF